Listed below are T cell receptor beta chains from one sample, sequenced in a study of OX40 agonist ivuxolimab in advanced cancers. The table came from immunoSEQ multiplex PCR; TCRdb's copy has only in-frame clones and leaves some out. The sample has about 64,000 clones, approximately 89% seen once. Specimen: CD4+ or CD8+ T cells sorted from blood, collected in a trial of the OX40 agonist ivuxolimab. The receptors derive from an adult with an advanced solid tumor such as melanoma, head and neck, liver or kidney cancer. Each CDR3 is given with its conserved first and last residue. D genes are given only for firm matches. The listing skips clone size in some rows; elsewhere it reads once, few, many or a size class.

>TRBJ1-4|-|TRBV21-1|-
TGTGCCAGCAGCAAAGTCCGGGACACCGAGGGGGAAAAACTGTTTTTT
CASSKVRDTEGEKLFF
>TRBJ2-3|-|TRBV7-9|-
TGTGCCAGCAGCTTGTCGGGTTGGGAAGATACGCAGTATTTT
CASSLSGWEDTQYF
>TRBJ2-7|-|TRBV18|-
TGTGCCAGCTCACCAACAGGGAACCACGAGCAGTACTTC
CASSPTGNHEQYF
>TRBJ2-1|TRBD1|TRBV27|-
TGTGCCAGCAGTTTTAGTCCAGGGGACAGGGGTTTTAGCTTGGGAGTCAATGAGCAGTTCTTC
CASSFSPGDRGFSLGVNEQFF
>TRBJ1-2|-|TRBV12-1|-
TGTGCCAGCAGCTTTGAATCCGAGGGCTATGGCTACACCTTC
CASSFESEGYGYTF
>TRBJ2-1|-|TRBV10-1|-
TGCGCCAGCAGTGCCTGGATTGGAGGGTATAATGAGCAGTTCTTC
CASSAWIGGYNEQFF
>TRBJ1-1|-|TRBV11-2|-
TGTGCCAGCACCTCACAGGTGTCGGCTTTCTTT
CASTSQVSAFF
>TRBJ1-6|-|TRBV28|-
TGTGCCAGCAGTTTTTTGGTGGCTAATTCACCCCTCCACTTT
CASSFLVANSPLHF
>TRBJ2-2|-|TRBV6-6|-
TGTGCCAGCAGTTACGGGGGCACCGGGGAGCTGTTTTTT
CASSYGGTGELFF
>TRBJ2-5|TRBD1|TRBV15|-
TGTGCCACCAATAAACGGGACAGGGGGCTAGAGACCCAGTACTTC
CATNKRDRGLETQYF
>TRBJ2-5|-|TRBV10-1|-
TGCGCCAGCAGTGAGATGTTGGGGTCTCGGGAGACCCAGTACTTC
CASSEMLGSRETQYF
>TRBJ2-2|-|TRBV28|-
TGTGCCAGCAGTTCCAGGGTTCCCGGGGAGCTGTTTTTT
CASSSRVPGELFF
>TRBJ1-1|-|TRBV4-1|-
TGCGCCAGCAGCCAAGTAAGGGTCGTGGCTGAAGCTTTCTTT
CASSQVRVVAEAFF
>TRBJ1-1|-|TRBV28|-
TGTGCCAGCAGTTCCGGGGGTGTTGACACTGAAGCTTTCTTT
CASSSGGVDTEAFF
>TRBJ1-4|-|TRBV5-4|-
TGTGCCAGCAGCTTGTTTACGGCCCCTAATGAAAAACTGTTTTTT
CASSLFTAPNEKLFF
>TRBJ1-4|-|TRBV5-1|-
TGCGCCAGCAGCTTGGAACCTGGGGATGAAAAACTGTTTTTT
CASSLEPGDEKLFF
>TRBJ1-4|TRBD1|TRBV30|-
TGTGCCTGGGGGGACAGAGGCGCAGGCGGTGAAAAACTGTTTTTT
CAWGDRGAGGEKLFF
>TRBJ2-7|-|TRBV6-5|-
TGTGCCAGCAGTTACTCGCCAGGGGACTCCTACGAGCAGTACTTC
CASSYSPGDSYEQYF
>TRBJ2-7|TRBD1|TRBV7-9|-
TGTGCCAGCAGCTCCATAGACAGGGGCTCCTACGAGCAGTACTTC
CASSSIDRGSYEQYF
>TRBJ1-2|-|TRBV11-3|few
TGTGCCAGCAGCTTGGGGGAGAGAGGGGGAAAGGCTGGCTACACCTTC
CASSLGERGGKAGYTF
>TRBJ1-5|-|TRBV19|few
TGTGCCAGTAGTGCGGGGTATAGCAATCAGCCCCAGCATTTT
CASSAGYSNQPQHF
>TRBJ2-2|TRBD1|TRBV12-5|-
TGTGCTAGTGGTTTGGTGGGGGACAGGGGATTCACCGGGGAGCTGTTTTTT
CASGLVGDRGFTGELFF
>TRBJ2-5|-|TRBV7-2|-
TGTGCCAGCAGCTTAGGAGGCCTTCATGGAAGAGAGACCCAGTACTTC
CASSLGGLHGRETQYF
>TRBJ2-1|-|TRBV7-9|-
TGTGCCAGCAGCTTAGCTGGGGGCTACAATGAGCAGTTCTTC
CASSLAGGYNEQFF
>TRBJ1-1|-|TRBV11-3|-
TGTGCCAGCAGCCCCAGGGTCGGGTTGGGCACTGAAGCTTTCTTT
CASSPRVGLGTEAFF
>TRBJ1-5|-|TRBV2|-
TGTGCCAGCAGCGATACAGGGAACCAGCATTTT
CASSDTGNQHF
>TRBJ1-1|-|TRBV9|-
TGTGCCAGCAGCGTAGTACCGGGAAGAGAAGCTTTCTTT
CASSVVPGREAFF
>TRBJ2-1|-|TRBV15|-
TGTGCCACCTCAAGGGACGTAGACAATGAGCAGTTCTTC
CATSRDVDNEQFF
>TRBJ1-5|-|TRBV7-2|-
TGTGCCAGCAGATTCAGGGTCGGTCAGCCCCAGCATTTT
CASRFRVGQPQHF
>TRBJ1-1|-|TRBV30|-
TGTGCCTGGAGTGAAGGGGCGAACACTGAAGCTTTCTTT
CAWSEGANTEAFF
>TRBJ2-2|TRBD2|TRBV19|-
TGTGCCAGTAGTATCGGGGCGGGAGCGGCCGGGGAGCTGTTTTTT
CASSIGAGAAGELFF
>TRBJ2-1|-|TRBV5-6|-
TGTGCCAGCAGCTTGATGGGGCAACAGTTCTTC
CASSLMGQQFF
>TRBJ1-1|-|TRBV5-1|-
TGCGCCAGCAGCTTGGTGCCAGGCCCACCGGGGACTGAAGCTTTCTTT
CASSLVPGPPGTEAFF
>TRBJ1-4|-|TRBV19|-
TGTGCCAGTAGTATGGGGGGATCCGGTGAAAAACTGTTTTTT
CASSMGGSGEKLFF
>TRBJ1-2|-|TRBV7-2|-
TGTGCCAGCAGCTTCTCGAGTCGAGACATCAACAACTATGGCTACACCTTC
CASSFSSRDINNYGYTF
>TRBJ2-3|TRBD2|TRBV15|once
TGTGCCACCAGCAGAGTTGGACTAGCGGGAGGGGCTAGCACAGATACGCAGTATTTT
CATSRVGLAGGASTDTQYF
>TRBJ1-5|TRBD1|TRBV10-3|-
TGTGCCATCAGTGAGGAGGGGGCTGGCAATCAGCCCCAGCATTTT
CAISEEGAGNQPQHF
>TRBJ2-7|-|TRBV11-2|once
TGTGCCAGCAGCTCAGGACAAAGCTCCTACGAGCAGTACTTC
CASSSGQSSYEQYF
>TRBJ1-5|-|TRBV2|few
TGTGCCAGCAGTGAACACTACGACGGCAATCAGCCCCAGCATTTT
CASSEHYDGNQPQHF
>TRBJ1-5|-|TRBV6-6|-
TGTGCCAGCAGTTACTCGACGGCCCGAGGGGGGCAGCCCCAGCATTTT
CASSYSTARGGQPQHF
>TRBJ2-3|-|TRBV10-3|once
TGTGCCATCAGGGGCGTGGGAACAGATACGCAGTATTTT
CAIRGVGTDTQYF
>TRBJ1-1|TRBD1|TRBV10-3|-
TGTGCCATCACCGGGACAGGGAACACTGAAGCTTTCTTT
CAITGTGNTEAFF
>TRBJ2-5|-|TRBV27|-
TGTGCCAGCAGTTCTCGGCCCGAAGTAACCCAGTACTTC
CASSSRPEVTQYF
>TRBJ2-1|TRBD2|TRBV7-9|-
TGTGCCAGCAGTGATAGCGGGACGTACAATGAGCAGTTCTTC
CASSDSGTYNEQFF
>TRBJ1-5|-|TRBV2|-
TGTGCCAGCAGGTTGAACCTCAATCAGCCCCAGCATTTT
CASRLNLNQPQHF
>TRBJ2-7|-|TRBV28|-
TGTGCCAGCAGTCCTCCCGGGACAAATTCCTACGAGCAGTACTTC
CASSPPGTNSYEQYF
>TRBJ2-3|TRBD2|TRBV11-3|-
TGTGCCAGCAGCCCCACCGGGACTAGTGCAGATACGCAGTATTTT
CASSPTGTSADTQYF
>TRBJ2-7|TRBD1|TRBV5-1|-
TGCGCCAGCAGCTTGGCCCGGGACAGGCGCTCCTACGAGCAGTACTTC
CASSLARDRRSYEQYF